A selection of T cell receptor beta chains follows, all from one sample in a study of response to subunit inactivated influenza vaccine. From the RT-PCR reads, TCRdb called clonotypes with MiXCR, one entry per CDR3 protein. This sample has some 600,000 distinct CDR3 sequences; less than 15% occur once, and the top ten carry roughly 7.6%. This sample comprised PBMCs from blood, obtained 14 to 15 days before vaccination. The source is a man over 45 who received an inactivated influenza vaccine. CDR3s include the opening cysteine and the closing phenylalanine or tryptophan. The order of the fields is clone size, D gene, J gene, V gene, CDR3 DNA, CDR3 protein. The D gene is left open where the match is weak. Rows give clone size only sometimes, using once, few, many, or a class for an expanded clone.

few,TRBD2,TRBJ2-5,TRBV9,TGTGCCAGCAGCGTAGGGGTAGCGGGGAAAGAGACCCAGTACTTC,CASSVGVAGKETQYF
NA,NA,TRBJ1-6,TRBV3-1,TGTGCCAGCAGCCAAGTCGGCGGCCGCGGGCCCCTCCACTTT,CASSQVGGRGPLHF
many,TRBD2,TRBJ2-5,TRBV7-2,TGTGCCAGCAGCTTCTCCGGGACTAGTTTAACAGAGACCCAGTACTTC,CASSFSGTSLTETQYF
once,NA,TRBJ1-5,TRBV4-1,TGCGCCAGCAGCCAACTTGCGGGACTGAACAATCAGCCCCAGCATTTT,CASSQLAGLNNQPQHF
few,NA,TRBJ2-5,TRBV9,TGTGCCAGCAGCCCGAGTCCCAGTCAAGAGACCCAGTACTTC,CASSPSPSQETQYF
NA,NA,TRBJ1-6,TRBV27,TGTGCCAGCAGTTTATCGGGGCAGGGTAATTCACCCCTCCACTTT,CASSLSGQGNSPLHF
NA,NA,TRBJ1-2,TRBV20-1,TGCAGCGCTGGCCGGGCTACTAACTATGGCTACACCTTC,CSAGRATNYGYTF
many,TRBD2,TRBJ2-3,TRBV20-1,TGCAGTGCTTTTTCCGGGGGGGGCCCCAACACAGATACGCAGTATTTT,CSAFSGGGPNTDTQYF
many,TRBD1,TRBJ2-7,TRBV12-3/TRBV12-4,TGTGCCAGCAGTTTCTCCGGGACAGGGGATTACGAGCAGTACTTC,CASSFSGTGDYEQYF
few,NA,TRBJ2-6,TRBV11-2,TGTGCCAGCAGCTTAGTCCTGTCCTCTTTTCCTAGCTCTGGGGCCAACGTCCTGACTTTC,CASSLVLSSFPSSGANVLTF
few,NA,TRBJ2-7,TRBV12-3/TRBV12-4,TGTGCCAGCAGTCGAAGGAGTCAAGGCTACGAGCAGTACTTC,CASSRRSQGYEQYF
few,NA,TRBJ2-7,TRBV20-1,TGCAGTGCTAGAGATGGGGGGTACGAGCAGTACTTC,CSARDGGYEQYF
few,NA,TRBJ2-2,TRBV5-4,TGTGCCAGCAGCCCCCAGGACGGGGAGCTGTTTTTT,CASSPQDGELFF
few,TRBD1,TRBJ1-6,TRBV12-3/TRBV12-4,TGTGCCAGCAGTTTCAGGGGGACAGGGCTTTCACCCCTCCACTTT,CASSFRGTGLSPLHF
few,NA,TRBJ2-5,TRBV7-2,TGTGCCAGCAGAACGGGATTAGCCAAAGAGACCCAGTACTTC,CASRTGLAKETQYF
NA,NA,TRBJ2-1,TRBV29-1,TGCAGCGTTGAATCCCAGGACACGATCTACAATGAGCAGTTCTTC,CSVESQDTIYNEQFF
NA,TRBD2,TRBJ2-1,TRBV24-1,TGTGCCACCAGCATAACCGGGACTACCAACAATGAGCAGTTCTTC,CATSITGTTNNEQFF
few,TRBD2,TRBJ2-7,TRBV4-1,TGCGCCAGCAGCCACGGACTAGCGGGCTACGAGCAGTACTTC,CASSHGLAGYEQYF
few,NA,TRBJ2-2,TRBV6-2/TRBV6-3,TGTGCCAGCAGAAGACATGCCGGGGAGCTGTTTTTT,CASRRHAGELFF
few,TRBD2,TRBJ2-1,TRBV6-1,TGTGCCAGCAGGGGGGGGAGGGCATCCTACAATGAGCAGTTCTTC,CASRGGRASYNEQFF
NA,TRBD2,TRBJ2-2,TRBV3-1,TGTGCCAGCAGGGCAACTAGCGGCACCGGGGAGCTGTTTTTT,CASRATSGTGELFF
NA,NA,TRBJ1-4,TRBV4-1,TGCGCCAGCAGCCCGTTAATGGGAACTAATGAAAAACTGTTTTTT,CASSPLMGTNEKLFF
NA,TRBD1,TRBJ1-2,TRBV12-3/TRBV12-4,TGTGCCAGCAGTTTAAGGACAGGGGGCGGCTATGGCTACACCTTC,CASSLRTGGGYGYTF
few,NA,TRBJ1-1,TRBV30,TGTGCCTGGAGAAAGGGGACAACGAACACTGAAGCTTTCTTT,CAWRKGTTNTEAFF
NA,TRBD1,TRBJ2-3,TRBV24-1,TGTGCCACCAGTGAGCCCGGGACAGGGGGCTTAGATACGCAGTATTTT,CATSEPGTGGLDTQYF
few,TRBD1,TRBJ1-2,TRBV28,TGTGCCAGCGCAAGACAGGGTCTCGGCTACACCTTC,CASARQGLGYTF
few,TRBD1,TRBJ2-7,TRBV5-1,TGTGCCAGCAGCCAGGGCGAGACAGGGGGGATCTACGAGCAGTACTTC,CASSQGETGGIYEQYF
NA,NA,TRBJ2-1,TRBV30,TGTGCCTGGACTGGTTACAATGAGCAGTTCTTC,CAWTGYNEQFF
NA,NA,TRBJ1-3,TRBV4-2,TGTGCCAGCAGCCAACAGCGGGCACCTGGAAACACCATATATTTT,CASSQQRAPGNTIYF
NA,NA,TRBJ1-3,TRBV4-2,TGTGCCAGCAGCCCCCCCATTCAGGGAAACACCATATATTTT,CASSPPIQGNTIYF
NA,TRBD1,TRBJ2-5,TRBV6-5,TGTGCCAGCAGTTGGAGGACAGGGAGGCAAGAGACCCAGTACTTC,CASSWRTGRQETQYF
few,NA,TRBJ1-3,TRBV4-2,TGTGCCAGCAGCCCGTACGTGGAAAACACCATATATTTT,CASSPYVENTIYF
NA,TRBD1,TRBJ2-7,TRBV7-2,TGTGCCAGCAGCTTATTGCCAGGGGGAATAACCTACGAGCAGTACTTC,CASSLLPGGITYEQYF
NA,TRBD1,TRBJ2-1,TRBV5-1,TGCGCCAGCAGCGTAGGGACAGGTCAATACAATGAGCAGTTCTTC,CASSVGTGQYNEQFF
NA,NA,TRBJ1-2,TRBV29-1,TGCAGCGTGAGGCCTCAGCGGAGCTACACCTTC,CSVRPQRSYTF
many,TRBD1,TRBJ1-5,TRBV23-1,TGCGCCAGCAGTCCCTACCCTTGGGACAGATCTAGCAATCAGCCCCAGCATTTT,CASSPYPWDRSSNQPQHF
NA,NA,TRBJ2-5,TRBV27,TGTGCCAGCAGCACCCTCGGAAGGGAAGAGACCCAGTACTTC,CASSTLGREETQYF
few,NA,TRBJ2-5,TRBV5-1,TGCGCCAGCAGCGCTGGGGGCGCAGAGACCCAGTACTTC,CASSAGGAETQYF
few,TRBD2,TRBJ2-1,TRBV2,TGTGCCAGCATTAACGGGAGGGCCGGGGGAAATGAGCAGTTCTTC,CASINGRAGGNEQFF
NA,TRBD2,TRBJ2-2,TRBV2,TGTGCCAGCAGTGTGCGACGGACTAGCGGGAGCACCGGGGAGCTGTTTTTT,CASSVRRTSGSTGELFF
many,TRBD2,TRBJ2-7,TRBV6-2/TRBV6-3,TGTGCCAGCAGTTACGCCGGGACTAGCTCCTACGAGCAGTACTTC,CASSYAGTSSYEQYF
NA,TRBD2,TRBJ2-2,TRBV5-1,TGCGCCAGCAGCTTGCGAATAGCGGGGGACGCAACGAACACCGGGGAGCTGTTTTTT,CASSLRIAGDATNTGELFF
few,NA,TRBJ1-4,TRBV12-3/TRBV12-4,TGTGCCAGCAGTGACACCGTGGCGCGAGAAAAACTGTTTTTT,CASSDTVAREKLFF
few,NA,TRBJ2-3,TRBV28,TGTGCCAGCAGTTTATTGGACAGCTACACAGATACGCAGTATTTT,CASSLLDSYTDTQYF
few,NA,TRBJ2-1,TRBV3-1,TGTGCCAGCAGCCGCGGTGGTGGGATCCAAGTAACCTCCTACAATGAGCAGTTCTTC,CASSRGGGIQVTSYNEQFF
few,NA,TRBJ1-2,TRBV5-6,TGTGCCAGCAGCCGTCCGCAAAATAACTATGGCTACACCTTC,CASSRPQNNYGYTF
many,NA,TRBJ1-4,TRBV25-1,TGTGCCAGCAGTGAATATACCCGACGGAATGAAAAACTGTTTTTT,CASSEYTRRNEKLFF
many,TRBD2,TRBJ2-1,TRBV4-3,TGCGCCAGCAGCCAAGATGGGACTAGGGACGAGCAGTTCTTC,CASSQDGTRDEQFF
few,TRBD1,TRBJ2-7,TRBV7-9,TGTGCCAGCAGCCCCCAAGGACAGGGGGCTTCATCCTACGAGCAGTACTTC,CASSPQGQGASSYEQYF
NA,NA,TRBJ2-7,TRBV18,TGTGCCAGCTCACCCCAGGGGAACGACCAGTACTTC,CASSPQGNDQYF
NA,NA,TRBJ2-3,TRBV3-1,TGTGCCAGCAGCCTGCCCCGGGGTACGCAGTATTTT,CASSLPRGTQYF
NA,NA,TRBJ2-2,TRBV15,TGTGCCACCAGCAGGAGCCGGGGAAACACCGGGGAGCTGTTTTTT,CATSRSRGNTGELFF